Below, 17 T cell receptor beta chains from the same sample are listed, as sequenced in a study of early T cells in non-severe SARS-CoV-2 infection. Via MiXCR, TCRdb re-called the 5' RACE reads, giving one row per CDR3 protein. This sample has tens of thousands of distinct CDR3 sequences; 9.5% occur once, and the top ten carry just under 6%. The sample consisted of whole blood. The receptor source for this set is an adult who was a healthcare worker with PCR-confirmed SARS-CoV-2 infection or an uninfected control (not recorded which).

This clonotype was detected only a few times. Here the CDR3 DNA reads TGTGCCAGCAGCTTCCGGGGAGCCCGCGTGTTCAATGAGCAGTTCTTC. It is translated as CASSFRGARVFNEQFF. V is TRBV7-2 and J is TRBJ2-1, with D perhaps matching TRBD2 (5 bases). This CDR3 spans 16 amino acids. From germline, CDR1 is SGHTA and CDR2 FQGNSA. Trimming took off 3 bases at V and 6 bases at J, with 18 bases between the two ends. Full variable domain (remainder filled in from reference TRBV7-2 and TRBJ2-1): GAGVSQSPSNKVTEKGKDVELRCDPISGHTALYWYRQSLGQGLEFLIYFQGNSAPDKSGLPSDRFSAERTGGSVSTLTIQRTQQEDSAVYLCASSFRGARVFNEQFFGPGTRLTVL.

The table lists this clonotype with many counts. This CDR3 reads CASSSQETAHVEQYF. In DNA, the CDR3 is TGTGCCAGCAGCTCACAGGAGACTGCTCATGTCGAGCAGTACTTC. The J gene is TRBJ2-7, the V gene TRBV7-9, with D perhaps matching TRBD1 (5 bases). Per the germline V gene, CDR1 is SEHNR and CDR2 is FQNEAQ (reference sequence). This CDR3 has 15 amino acids. V lost 4 bases, J lost 6 bases, and 19 bases lay in between.

Written as DNA, the CDR3 is TGTGCCACCTGCCGGGACAGGGGTTCCTACGAGCAGTACTTC. Translation gives CATCRDRGSYEQYF. The gene calls are TRBV15 and TRBJ2-7; 10 bases map to TRBD1. V lost 8 bases, J lost 1 base, and 5 bases stayed unmatched. The CDR3 extends over 14 amino acids. Germline CDR1 and CDR2: LNHNV and YYDKDF (reference sequence).

This clonotype was seen a few times. V is TRBV2 and J is TRBJ2-7; D is unresolved. V was pared by 6 bases and J by 2 bases, with 8 bases between. The CDR3 length is 12 residues. Germline V lookup: CDR1 SNHLY, CDR2 FYNNEI. The CDR3 spells CASSPEPYEQYF. The DNA for the CDR3 is TGTGCCAGCAGCCCTGAACCCTACGAGCAGTACTTC.

The table lists this clonotype with many counts. The rearrangement uses TRBV13 and TRBJ2-7, with D perhaps TRBD1 or TRBD2 (6 bases each). The CDR3 loop spans 13 amino acids. CDR1 and CDR2 (germline): PRHDT, FYEKMQ (reference sequence). V lost 5 bases, J lost 11 bases, and 19 bases lay in between. In DNA, the CDR3 is TGTGCCAGCAGCCTCCGGTCGGGGGCGGGGAAGTACTTC. Protein: CASSLRSGAGKYF.

This clonotype occurred many times. This rearrangement joins TRBV18 to TRBJ1-5; unclear D gene. The CDR3 is 13 residues long. CDR1 and CDR2 (germline): KGHSH, LQKENI. V lost 2 bases, J lost 4 bases, and 6 bases lay in between. The chain's CDR3 is CASSPEVNQPQHF. The CDR3 DNA reads TGTGCCAGCTCACCAGAGGTGAATCAGCCCCAGCATTTT.

This clonotype has ten or more counts. The gene calls are TRBV4-3 and TRBJ1-2; TRBD1 aligns across 8 bases. The CDR3 is 15 residues long. V dropped 4 bases and J dropped 2; count of bases not matched to a gene: 6. Germline V gene data show CDR1 as LGHNA and CDR2 as YSLEER. This CDR3 is CASSPGTGGNYGYTF. The CDR3, as DNA: TGCGCCAGCAGCCCAGGGACAGGAGGGAACTATGGCTACACCTTC.

This clonotype appeared a few times. The chain couples TRBV7-9 to TRBJ2-7; 10 bases are shared with TRBD1. The ends lost 5 bases at V and 7 bases at J; junction bases unmatched: 8. Germline loops: CDR1 SEHNR, CDR2 FQNEAQ (reference sequence). This CDR3 has 14 amino acids. In DNA form, the CDR3 reads TGTGCCAGCAGCGCCGGGACAGGGGTAAAGGAGCAGTACTTC. Translating gives CASSAGTGVKEQYF.

This chain connects TRBV10-3 to TRBJ2-5; a possible D gene is TRBD2 (5 bases). This CDR3 has 13 residues. Germline assignment: CDR1 ENHRY and CDR2 SYGVKD. V shed 8 bases and J shed 2 bases, with 12 bases lying between them. The CDR3 loop is CAIGLAQQETQYF. In DNA, the CDR3 is TGTGCCATCGGGCTAGCCCAGCAAGAGACCCAGTACTTC.

This clonotype occurred many times. The chain uses TRBV29-1 and TRBJ2-5, with 11 bases matching TRBD2. The CDR3 is made up of 15 amino acids. From germline, CDR1 is SQVTM and CDR2 ANQGSEA. V was pared by 5 bases and J by 4 bases, with 9 bases of the junction left unmatched. The CDR3 is CSVPSSGGARETQYF. The CDR3 region has the DNA TGCAGCGTTCCAAGTAGCGGGGGGGCCAGAGAGACCCAGTACTTC.

This clonotype has ten or more counts. This chain links TRBV29-1 with TRBJ1-2; 10 bases are a match to TRBD1. The V gene end was trimmed by 6 bases and the J gene end by 6 bases; junction bases not matched to a gene: 7. CDR3 size: 13 residues. The germline V gene has CDR1 SQVTM and CDR2 ANQGSEA. CDR3 nucleotide sequence: TGCAGCGTAGACTCGACAGGGGGCCATGGCTACACCTTC. This gives the protein CSVDSTGGHGYTF.

This clonotype showed up many times. The chain is built from TRBV7-9 and TRBJ2-2, with D perhaps assigned TRBD1 or TRBD2 (6 bases each). The germline V gene has CDR1 SEHNR and CDR2 FQNEAQ (reference sequence). V lost 6 bases and J 6 bases, leaving 17 bases between the germline ends. This CDR3 comprises 15 residues. This CDR3 is CASRPGAGSAGELFF. The CDR3 DNA reads as TGTGCCAGCAGGCCGGGGGCAGGGAGCGCCGGGGAGCTGTTTTTT.

In its sample, this clonotype was seen many times. The chain links TRBV6-6 to TRBJ2-7; D gene unclear. CDR1 MNHNY and CDR2 SVGAGI come from the germline V gene (reference sequence). The V end was cut by 6 bases, the J end by 6 bases, with 12 bases between. The CDR3 length is 12 residues. The CDR3 here is CASSLSRAEQYF. The CDR3 DNA reads TGTGCCAGCAGCCTTTCCCGGGCCGAGCAGTACTTC.

This clonotype was counted ten times or more. The rearrangement uses TRBV3-1 and TRBJ2-3; 10 bases agree with TRBD1. The CDR3 is 16 amino acids. The V gene's germline CDR1 is LGHDT and CDR2 YNNKEL (reference sequence). J was trimmed by 6 bases and V by 4 bases; bases with no gene match: 10. The CDR3 region is CASSLWTGTGDDTQYF. CDR3 nucleotides: TGTGCCAGCAGCCTTTGGACCGGGACAGGGGACGATACGCAGTATTTT.

In DNA, the CDR3 is TGCAGTGCAGGGACAGGGAACCACAATGAGCAGTTCTTC. Protein: CSAGTGNHNEQFF. The chain has TRBV20-1 and TRBJ2-1, with 9 bases fitting TRBD1. Germline assignment: CDR1 DFQATT and CDR2 SNEGSKA (reference sequence). The CDR3 contains 13 residues. V lost 6 bases to trimming and J lost 5 bases; unmatched junction nucleotides: 5.

This clonotype was counted many times. The V gene is TRBV5-1, the J gene TRBJ1-4, with 9 bases fitting TRBD1. The ends lost 4 bases at V and 4 bases at J; junction bases unmatched: 8. The CDR3 covers 16 residues. From germline, CDR1 is SGHRS and CDR2 YFSETQ. This CDR3 is CASSPAGQGYNEKLFF. The CDR3 DNA reads TGCGCCAGCAGCCCGGCGGGACAGGGCTATAATGAAAAACTGTTTTTT.

This clonotype was observed many times. The rearrangement links TRBV7-9 to TRBJ2-2; no clear D. The CDR3 length is 12 residues. V lost 10 bases, J lost 3 bases, and 9 bases lay in between. The germline gives CDR1 SEHNR, CDR2 FQNEAQ (reference sequence). CDR3 in DNA: TGTGCCAAACGCGCCTACACCGGGGAGCTGTTTTTT. It yields the protein CAKRAYTGELFF.